These T cell receptor beta chains were read from a single sample in a study of beta chain features in type 1 diabetes. Sequencing was performed with immunoSEQ multiplex PCR; in TCRdb, only in-frame clones are kept and a portion is missing. The sample has almost 350,000 clones, 7.5% to 9% seen once; the top ten hold less than 0.45%. The sample was central memory CD4+ T cells from blood. The receptors here all came from a young woman in good health. CDR3s include the opening cysteine and the closing phenylalanine or tryptophan.

>13|TRBJ1-5|TRBV7-3
CASSLSPDQPQHF
>14|TRBJ2-3|TRBV10-3
CAISGLASTDTQYF
>12|TRBJ2-7|TRBV11-2
CASSLTLVEQYF
>12|TRBJ1-1|TRBV6-6
CASSLNRVEAFF
>14|TRBJ1-1|TRBV11-2
CASSLAAGWTEAFF
>14|TRBJ2-4|TRBV15
CATSRDPLHRIQYF
>15|TRBJ2-3|TRBV7-2
CASSTRLARTDTQYF
>19|TRBJ1-4|TRBV21-1
CASSKDDRGNPDTNEKLFF
>15|TRBJ2-3|TRBV7-2
CASSLPGLGIDTQYF
>13|TRBJ2-1|TRBV19
CASSPSGRGEQFF
>16|TRBJ2-2|TRBV7-6
CASSLLGQGGAGELFF
>15|TRBJ2-4|TRBV4-3
CASSQEVGVSNIQYF
>15|TRBJ2-7|TRBV6-5
CASSRSGSRSYEQYF
>14|TRBJ1-2|TRBV7-8
CASSRTGTGGGYTF
>15|TRBJ2-5|TRBV5-8
CASSLVTGGLETQYF
>14|TRBJ2-7|TRBV27
CAGTGTDYSYEQYF
>15|TRBJ2-1|TRBV11-1
CASSTRAGSYNEQFF
>14|TRBJ1-2|TRBV19
CASSRPRDRNGYTF
>12|TRBJ2-7|TRBV2
CASSSTSYEQYF
>16|TRBJ2-3|TRBV7-6
CASSLAPVSLTDTQYF
>15|TRBJ2-3|TRBV10-1
CASSSSGRASDTQYF
>19|TRBJ2-4|TRBV28
CASSLGRAGWILAKNIQYF
>12|TRBJ1-1|TRBV7-2
CASRFRDLEAFF
>16|TRBJ2-1|TRBV7-6
CASSLAYGNTYNEQFF
>16|TRBJ2-2|TRBV7-3
CASSLFAGANTGELFF
>17|TRBJ2-1|TRBV23-1
CASSQSFGLVGNNEQFF
>17|TRBJ2-3|TRBV7-9
CASSVNLAGGNSVAQYF
>14|TRBJ2-2|TRBV9
CASSQGPGTGELFF
>12|TRBJ1-2|TRBV29-1
CSVRTGGYGYTF
>15|TRBJ2-7|TRBV7-9
CASSLEGTAHYEQYF
>14|TRBJ2-7|TRBV27
CASSFRGTAGEQYF
>15|TRBJ2-6|TRBV2
CASGQGNSGANVLTF
>17|TRBJ2-3|TRBV19
CASSGPRQSTWSTSQYF
>15|TRBJ1-3|TRBV9
CASSPRGGSTDTIYF
>16|TRBJ1-2|TRBV18
CASSPRRRDGNYGYTF
>13|TRBJ2-5|TRBV7-9
CASSRGLVETQYF
>11|TRBJ1-1|TRBV20-1
CSASGGSEAFF
>14|TRBJ1-2|TRBV28
CASRAGTGNYGYTF
>14|TRBJ2-2|TRBV5-1
CASSSTQGNGELFF
>16|TRBJ2-6|TRBV4-3
CASSQVSYPGANVLTF